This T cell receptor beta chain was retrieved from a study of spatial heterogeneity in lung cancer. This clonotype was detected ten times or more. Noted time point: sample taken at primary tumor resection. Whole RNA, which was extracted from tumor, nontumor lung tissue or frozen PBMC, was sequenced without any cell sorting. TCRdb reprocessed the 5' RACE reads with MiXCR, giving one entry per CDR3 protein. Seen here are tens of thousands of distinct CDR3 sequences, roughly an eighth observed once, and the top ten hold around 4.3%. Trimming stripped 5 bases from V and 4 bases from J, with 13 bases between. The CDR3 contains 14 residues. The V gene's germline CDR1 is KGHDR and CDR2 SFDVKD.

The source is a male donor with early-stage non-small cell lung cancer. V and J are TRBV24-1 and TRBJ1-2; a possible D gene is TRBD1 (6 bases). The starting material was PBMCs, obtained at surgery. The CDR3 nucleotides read TGTGCCACCAGTGTCAGGGGTGATGGCTATGGCTACACCTTC. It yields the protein CATSVRGDGYGYTF.